A selection of T cell receptor beta chains follows, all from one sample in a study of T cells in localized non-small cell lung cancer. Assay used: immunoSEQ multiplex PCR; TCRdb lists only in-frame clones, some missing. Among around 35,000 clones listed, 93% were seen once. The material was peripheral blood, obtained before any cancer treatment. These TCRs come from a female donor older than 55 with stage I lung adenocarcinoma. CDR3s include the opening cysteine and the closing phenylalanine or tryptophan. D genes are given only for firm matches. Clone size is stated in some rows and not others, as once, few, many or a class when expanded.

>TRBD1|NA|TRBV9|TRBJ1-5
CASSGTGVGNQPQHF
TGTGCCAGCAGCGGAACAGGGGTGGGCAATCAGCCCCAGCATTTT
>TRBD1|NA|TRBV27|TRBJ1-5
CASSLSGQGNQPQHF
TGTGCCAGCAGTTTGTCGGGACAGGGGAATCAGCCCCAGCATTTT
>NA|once|TRBV6-5|TRBJ1-3
CASSQSSGAGNTIYF
TGTGCCAGCAGTCAAAGTTCCGGGGCTGGAAACACCATATATTTT
>TRBD1|NA|TRBV28|TRBJ2-5
CASSYTDRVKTQYF
TGTGCCAGCAGTTATACAGACAGGGTTAAGACCCAGTACTTC
>NA|NA|TRBV10-3|TRBJ2-1
CAISEGPRNEQFF
TGTGCCATCAGTGAGGGACCTCGCAATGAGCAGTTCTTC
>NA|NA|TRBV5-4|TRBJ1-3
CASSFQALGNTIYF
TGTGCCAGCAGCTTTCAAGCACTTGGAAACACCATATATTTT
>NA|NA|TRBV4-3|TRBJ1-5
CASSQSRGTSNQPQHF
TGCGCCAGCAGCCAATCTCGGGGAACTAGCAATCAGCCCCAGCATTTT
>NA|NA|TRBV5-6|TRBJ2-5
CASSLSPSVEETQYF
TGTGCCAGCAGCTTGTCGCCGAGTGTTGAAGAGACCCAGTACTTC
>TRBD2|NA|TRBV7-3|TRBJ2-2
CASSLKASGDRAGELFF
TGTGCCAGCAGCTTAAAGGCTAGCGGGGATAGGGCCGGGGAGCTGTTTTTT
>TRBD1|NA|TRBV25-1|TRBJ1-5
CASSAGQGLRQPQHF
TGTGCCAGCTCAGCCGGACAGGGTTTAAGACAGCCCCAGCATTTT